This TCR beta chain appears in the sequencing data of a study of persistence of HIV-infected CD4 T cells. Study summary: Donors were ART-treated; their CMV- and Gag-responding CD4+ T cells were isolated.

Cells were stimulated with CMV-infected fibroblast lysates at 8.5 to 10 ug/mL. Memory cells lacking CD40L and CD69 with high CD45RO were sorted. Sequencing used immunoSEQ version 4 in survey mode. The method was immunoSEQ multiplex PCR; TCRdb's version includes in-frame clones alone and lacks a portion of them. Among 46,000 or so clones listed, more than 60% were seen once. Whole-study findings and limits: Degenerate expanded CDR3beta sequences were enriched among CMV- and Gag-responding cells.

This clone was recorded once. What it binds is unknown. The CDR3 runs 14 residues. Germline V gene data show CDR1 as SGHTA and CDR2 as FQGNSA. Trimming removed 7 bases from V and 4 bases from J, with 16 bases in between. The chain carries TRBV7-2 and TRBJ1-1; D may be TRBD1 (6 bases). The starting material was CD4+ T cells sorted from PBMCs after 18-hour stimulation, obtained from a patient who received antiretroviral therapy. The TCR sequence derives from an adult man with HIV who was CMV-seropositive. This CDR3 reads CASIQTTGITEAFF. DNA for the CDR3: TGTGCCAGCATCCAAACCACAGGGATCACTGAAGCTTTCTTT.